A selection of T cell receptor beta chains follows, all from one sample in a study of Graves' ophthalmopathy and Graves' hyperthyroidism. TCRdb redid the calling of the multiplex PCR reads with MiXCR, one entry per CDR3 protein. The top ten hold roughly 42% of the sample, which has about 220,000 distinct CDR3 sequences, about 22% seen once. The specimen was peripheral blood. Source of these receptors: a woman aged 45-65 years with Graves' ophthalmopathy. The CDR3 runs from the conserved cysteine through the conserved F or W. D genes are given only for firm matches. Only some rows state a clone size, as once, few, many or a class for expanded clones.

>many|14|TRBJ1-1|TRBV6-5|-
TGTGCCAGCAGCCTCAAGGGGGGGGAGACTGAAGCTTTCTTT
CASSLKGGETEAFF
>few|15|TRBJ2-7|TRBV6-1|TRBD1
TGTGCCAGCGGGACAGGGGATAGCTACTCCTACGAGCAGTACTTC
CASGTGDSYSYEQYF
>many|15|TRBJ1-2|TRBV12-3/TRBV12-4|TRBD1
TGTGCCAGCAGTACCCGAGACAGGGGGCGAGCGGGCTACACCTTC
CASSTRDRGRAGYTF
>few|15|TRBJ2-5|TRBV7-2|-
TGTGCCAGCTCATCTGACAGTTCCAGATCGGAGACCCAGTACTTC
CASSSDSSRSETQYF
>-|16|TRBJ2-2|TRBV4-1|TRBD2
TGCGCCAGCAGCCAGCCGGGACTAGGGAACACCGGGGAGCTGTTTTTT
CASSQPGLGNTGELFF
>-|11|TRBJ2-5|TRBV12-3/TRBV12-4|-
TGTGCCAGCAAGGATGAAGAGACCCAGTACTTC
CASKDEETQYF
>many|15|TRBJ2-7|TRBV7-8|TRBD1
TGTGCCAGCAGCTCAGACGGGACAGGGGTTGCCGAGCAGTACTTC
CASSSDGTGVAEQYF
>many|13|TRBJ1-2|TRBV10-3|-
TGTGCCATCAGTTTAGACGGAAACTATGGCTACACCTTC
CAISLDGNYGYTF
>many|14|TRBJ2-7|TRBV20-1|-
TGCAGTGCCATGGGGGGAGACCCCTCCTACGAGCAGTACTTC
CSAMGGDPSYEQYF
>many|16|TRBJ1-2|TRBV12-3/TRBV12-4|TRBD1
TGTGCCAGCAGTTTACTTTCGACAGGGCCAGGGGTTCGGTACACCTTC
CASSLLSTGPGVRYTF
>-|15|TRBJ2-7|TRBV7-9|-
TGTGTCAGCCCCGGGTCGGGTGGAGACTCCTACGAGCAGTACTTC
CVSPGSGGDSYEQYF
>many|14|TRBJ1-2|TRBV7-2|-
TGTGCCAGCAGCTTAAAGGACAAATCCTATGGCTACACCTTC
CASSLKDKSYGYTF